The text below deals with one TCR beta chain. The source of the sample is a study of shared clonotypes between healthy human individuals. Assay: immunoSEQ multiplex PCR; the TCRdb copy retains only in-frame clones and omits some. Of some 700,000 clones listed, 80% to 95% are singletons. The ends lost 3 bases at V and 6 bases at J; junction bases unmatched: 6. CDR3 length equals 15 residues. The germline V gene has CDR1 LNHDA and CDR2 SQIVND (reference sequence). The sequence was collected from a man aged 18 to 35 in good health. Some clones in this sample may be carry-over from other donors' samples. This chain uses TRBV19 with TRBJ1-1; TRBD1 matches at 11 bases. Sequenced: memory CD8+ T cells from PBMCs. Subset indicated: CD45RO+ cells pooled with CCR7-negative TemRA cells. The CDR3 DNA is TGTGCCAGTAGTATGATGGGGACAGGGGGAGCTGAAGCTTTCTTT. Translated: CASSMMGTGGAEAFF.